These 15 T cell receptor beta chains came from one sample sequenced in a study. MiXCR, run by TCRdb on the 5' RACE reads, gives a single entry per CDR3 protein. The sample shows 46,000 or so distinct CDR3 sequences, roughly 20% of them seen only once. Tregs were sorted as CD4+CD25+CD127-/low cells. Material for sequencing was Tregs sorted from a lymph node. Receptor source: a female donor with breast cancer.

The rearrangement joins TRBV4-2 to TRBJ2-3; 13 positions agree with TRBD2. J lost 1 base, V lost 8 bases, and 6 bases had no gene match. Germline V gene sequence: CDR1 LGHNA, CDR2 YNFKEQ. The CDR3 extends over 16 amino acids. The CDR3 is CASGPGLAGGTDTQYF. For the CDR3, the DNA is TGTGCCAGCGGCCCCGGACTAGCGGGAGGCACAGATACGCAGTATTTT.

As for this clonotype: The final CDR3 position lacks the conserved phenylalanine or tryptophan, pointing to a likely read error. The chain joins TRBV29-1 to TRBJ2-3; tentatively, D is TRBD2 (6 bases). The V gene's germline CDR1 is SQVTM and CDR2 ANQGSEA. The CDR3 consists of 14 residues. Trimming shortened V by 0 bases and J by 1 base, and 8 bases separated the two germline ends. DNA of the CDR3: TGCAGCGTTGAAGATGGGGAGGGCACAGATACGCAGTATTCT. Translated: CSVEDGEGTDTQYS.

The gene calls are TRBV18 and TRBJ2-3; 9 nucleotides agree with TRBD2. CDR3 length: 16 amino acids. Germline lookup yields CDR1 KGHSH and CDR2 LQKENI. Losses at the gene ends were 3 bases for V and 2 bases for J; bases not matched to a gene: 6. CDR3 bases: TGTGCCAGCTCACCGGTAAGCGGGAGGCTCACAGATACGCAGTATTTT. Its translation is CASSPVSGRLTDTQYF.

This clonotype was observed many times. The J gene is TRBJ2-7, the V gene TRBV5-1; possible D gene TRBD1, 6 bases. V gave up 4 bases and J gave up 0 bases, with 11 bases separating them. Germline values: CDR1 SGHRS, CDR2 YFSETQ. The CDR3 loop spans 14 amino acids. CDR3: CASSLDSHSYEQYF. The CDR3 DNA reads as TGCGCCAGCAGCCTGGACAGCCACTCCTACGAGCAGTACTTC.

The chain recombines TRBV7-2 with TRBJ2-1, with D possibly being TRBD1 (6 bases). The CDR3 runs 11 residues. Germline assignment: CDR1 SGHTA and CDR2 FQGNSA. With 8 bases removed from V and 8 bases from J, the gap between germline ends came to 10 bases. The CDR3 reads CASRRGYEQFF. In DNA form, the CDR3 reads TGTGCCAGCCGCAGGGGATATGAGCAGTTCTTC.

V is TRBV20-1 and J is TRBJ1-5; D uncertain. Trimming stripped 0 bases from V and 4 bases from J, with 16 bases between. The germline V gene has CDR1 DFQATT and CDR2 SNEGSKA (reference sequence). The CDR3 covers 16 residues. The CDR3: CSARDLRGRLNQPQHF. CDR3 DNA sequence: TGCAGTGCTAGAGATCTGCGGGGTCGATTAAATCAGCCCCAGCATTTT.

With regard to this clonotype: This may be a read error, as it is one base from a much larger clone. The J gene is TRBJ1-4, the V gene TRBV25-1; possibly TRBD1 for D (6 bases). Germline V lookup: CDR1 MGHDK, CDR2 SYGVNS. The CDR3 spans 13 residues. Trimming removed 8 bases from V and 7 bases from J, with 14 bases in between. The CDR3 DNA is TGTGCCAGCGGTGCCAGGGGTAGTGAAAAACTGTTTTTT. Protein product: CASGARGSEKLFF.

This clonotype has just a few counts. The chain couples TRBV6-6 to TRBJ2-3; 7 bases align to TRBD2. Germline CDR1 is MNHNY and CDR2 is SVGAGI (reference sequence). The ends lost 7 bases at V and 0 bases at J; junction bases unmatched: 4. This CDR3 is 14 amino acids long. CDR3 region: CASTKAGSTDTQYF. For the CDR3, the DNA is TGTGCCAGCACCAAAGCGGGAAGCACAGATACGCAGTATTTT.

This clonotype was counted many times. This chain links TRBV7-2 with TRBJ1-1; possibly TRBD1 for D (5 bases). The CDR3 totals 18 residues. V was pared by 3 bases and J by 0 bases, with 20 bases between. Germline V gives CDR1 SGHTA, CDR2 FQGNSA. The CDR3 sequence is CASSFLIQGRVLNTEAFF. CDR3 nucleotides: TGTGCCAGCAGCTTCCTCATCCAGGGAAGAGTCTTGAACACTGAAGCTTTCTTT. The variable domain in full, completed from reference TRBV7-2 and TRBJ1-1, reads GAGVSQSPSNKVTEKGKDVELRCDPISGHTALYWYRQSLGQGLEFLIYFQGNSAPDKSGLPSDRFSAERTGGSVSTLTIQRTQQEDSAVYLCASSFLIQGRVLNTEAFFGQGTRLTVV.

This clonotype was seen just once. The chain links TRBV2 to TRBJ1-5; D ambiguous. Deletions cut 5 bases from V and 9 bases from J, with 14 bases between. The CDR3 sequence is 13 residues long. Germline lookup yields CDR1 SNHLY and CDR2 FYNNEI. The CDR3 region is CASSLLSSRPQHF. CDR3 sequence (DNA): TGTGCCAGCAGTCTCCTGTCAAGCCGGCCCCAGCATTTT.

This clonotype was found a few times. CDR3: CASSQGGRGEQYF. In DNA, the CDR3 is TGTGCCAGCAGCCAAGGGGGGCGGGGCGAGCAGTACTTC. V usage is TRBV3-1 and J usage is TRBJ2-7; D may match TRBD1 or TRBD2 (6 bases each). Germline CDR1 and CDR2: LGHDT and YNNKEL (reference sequence). V shed 1 base and J shed 6 bases, with 10 bases lying between them. The CDR3 contains 13 residues.

In this sample, this clonotype turned up many times. The chain uses TRBV27 and TRBJ1-6, with unresolved D. This CDR3 has 14 residues. V was cut by 1 base and J by 7 bases, with 8 bases left in between. Germline CDR1 reads MNHEY; CDR2 reads SMNVEV (reference sequence). The CDR3 DNA follows: TGTGCCAGCAGTTTATGGGCCGGGAATTCACCCCTCCACTTT. Translating it yields CASSLWAGNSPLHF.

With regard to this clonotype: Its ends do not fully match the called genes, so a read error is possible. The rearrangement links TRBV15 to TRBJ2-7; D may be TRBD1 (5 bases). This CDR3 contains 15 residues. Germline-derived CDR1 and CDR2 are LNHNV and YYDKDF (reference sequence). CDR3: CATSRDHHSGNEQCF. The CDR3 nucleotides are TGTGCCACCAGCAGAGATCACCACTCAGGGAACGAGCAGTGCTTC.

This sequence joins TRBV30 and TRBJ1-4; D unresolved. There are 12 residues in the CDR3. Trimming removed 2 bases at V and 8 bases at J, with 9 bases between. Germline CDR1 reads GTSNPN; CDR2 reads SVGIG (reference sequence). CDR3 sequence (DNA): TGTGCCTGGAGTTTGGATGGGGAAAAACTGTTTTTT. Encoded protein: CAWSLDGEKLFF.

This clonotype occurred many times. The chain couples TRBV12-3 or TRBV12-4 to TRBJ1-2; D possibly corresponds to TRBD1 (5 bases). The CDR3 has 14 residues. The V end lost 6 bases, the J end lost 12 bases, and 23 bases lay between the germline ends. Written as DNA, the CDR3 is TGTGCCAGCAGCTCGACTCAGGGACGGCACTTGCACACCTTC. Its protein product is CASSSTQGRHLHTF.